The clone carrying this T cell receptor beta chain was recorded at least ten times. This entry comes from a study of T cells in Graves' hyperthyroidism and ophthalmopathy. The CDR3 regions of TCR beta were amplified from RNA transcripts. Initially, a first-round RT-PCR of the TCR CDR3 employed the HTBI primer set. TCRdb itself ran the multiplex PCR reads through MiXCR, one entry per CDR3 protein. The table records more than 350,000 distinct CDR3 sequences, nearly 15% of them present only once. Trimming cost V 7 bases and J 0 bases, with 17 bases left between them. Per germline, CDR1 MNHNS and CDR2 SASEGT. This CDR3 has 16 amino acids.

This receptor was identified in a woman aged 55 to 70 with Graves' ophthalmopathy. V is TRBV6-1 and J is TRBJ2-3; D may be TRBD1 (6 bases). The sequencing input was blood. CDR3 loop: CASTPGAGASTDTQYF. CDR3 coding DNA: TGTGCCAGCACCCCAGGGGCGGGCGCTAGCACAGATACGCAGTATTTT.